The clone carrying this T cell receptor beta chain was recorded at least ten times. This record belongs to a study of read filtering for tumor transcriptome and immune sequencing. Background on the study: After DNase treatment, RNA was made into whole-transcriptome libraries.

Germline V gives CDR1 MNHEY, CDR2 SMNVEV (reference sequence). This CDR3 spans 16 amino acids. V lost 3 bases and J lost 4; bases outside the gene matches: 5. This library used roughly 0.4 ug RNA and molecular barcoded adaptors spanning alpha/delta and beta/gamma chains. From the reads, TCRdb called clonotypes with MiXCR, one entry per CDR3 protein. The repertoire consists of tens of thousands of distinct CDR3 sequences, with roughly 18% occurring once and the leading ten covering about 11%. The receptor was derived from a donor aged 40 or over with multiple myeloma. The chain carries TRBV27 and TRBJ2-7; 14 positions match TRBD2. Sequenced sample: a population of CD138-negative cells sorted from bone marrow. CDR3 DNA: TGTGCCAGCAGTTTTTGGGGGACTAGCGGGAGTTACGAGCAGTACTTC. This translates into CASSFWGTSGSYEQYF.